The clone carrying this T cell receptor beta chain was observed a handful of times. Its antigen is still unknown. This sample is drawn from a study of CD8 T cells in ankylosing spondylitis. Findings of the study overall: With a CD8+ phenotype, disease-linked clones were relatively rare in peripheral blood. Disease-associated clones were reportedly significantly overrepresented in matched ankylosing spondylitis synovial fluid.

TCRdb analysed the 5' RACE reads with MiXCR anew, one entry per CDR3 protein. The table records approximately 340,000 distinct CDR3 sequences, under 15% of them present only once. V trimming: 1 base; J trimming: 4 bases; junction bases outside the gene matches: 4. Germline loops: CDR1 LGHDT, CDR2 YNNKEL (reference sequence). This CDR3 contains 16 residues. The sequencing sample was made of blood, either unsorted or a sorted T cell fraction (not recorded which). The source of this sequence is a male donor with ankylosing spondylitis or in good health (not recorded which). The V gene is TRBV3-1, the J gene TRBJ2-2; 9 positions match TRBD1. The CDR3 here is CASSQAQGAGTGELFF. In DNA form, the CDR3 reads TGTGCCAGCAGCCAAGCACAGGGGGCGGGCACCGGGGAGCTGTTTTTT.